The clone carrying this T cell receptor beta chain came up many times. Antigen: not known. The study based diagnoses on clinical symptoms, serum thyroxine and TRAb, thyroid ultrasound and orbital computed tomography. TCR beta CDR3 region amplification was performed from RNA transcripts. RT-PCR in the first round (using the HTBI primer set) targeted the TCR CDR3. TCRdb reprocessed the multiplex PCR reads with MiXCR, giving one entry per CDR3 protein. Of about 130,000 distinct CDR3 sequences listed, around 20% were seen once; the top ten hold more than 60%. This entry is derived from a study of T cells in Graves' hyperthyroidism and ophthalmopathy. Study-wide results and caveats: In the analysis, a 13 V-J model separated ophthalmopathy from stable hyperthyroidism.

This TCR came from a woman aged 45-65 years with Graves' hyperthyroidism that later progressed to Graves' ophthalmopathy. The sequenced sample was blood.

DNA for the CDR3: TGCAGTGCTCCGGACCAGGGGGACCCCGGGGAGCTGTTTTTT. Translated, it gives CSAPDQGDPGELFF. The gene calls are TRBV20-1 and TRBJ2-2; TRBD1 agrees at 7 bases. The CDR3 extends over 14 amino acids. The V and J ends lost 5 bases and 6 bases, in that order; junction bases with no gene match: 9. Looked up from germline, CDR1 is DFQATT and CDR2 is SNEGSKA (reference sequence).